What follows is one T cell receptor (beta chain) and its context. Antigen specificity is unknown. The sample originates from a study of cytomegalovirus exposure and HLA in healthy donors. Whole-study findings and limits: It was in a later analysis that TCR association rates were seen to vary by HLA locus, highest for DRB1 and lowest for HLA-C. In a later analysis, productive TCRs from donors in an Asian-associated ancestry cluster reportedly carried fewer N-insertions than the cohort mean. Some TCR beta chains (approximately 180 of them) were listed as cytomegalovirus-associated.

Researchers ran the PCR with 60 Vbeta and 13 Jbeta primers. Original handling: It was a later analysis that counted tens of millions of unique TCR beta chains, of which around 11 million were shared. Only in-frame clones appear in the TCRdb table, and some are missing; sequencing was by immunoSEQ multiplex PCR. That table gives V, J and clone size, and the DNA gave D and trimming. The table includes around 130,000 clones, more than 80% detected once. Germline CDR1 and CDR2: LNHDA and SQIVND (reference sequence). V was pared by 3 bases and J by 5 bases, with 7 bases between. This CDR3 has 13 residues. The sequence derives from a middle-aged woman in good health and CMV-seropositive. This chain uses TRBV19 with TRBJ2-2; no clear D gene. The sequencing input was PBMCs. The CDR3 nucleotides read TGTGCCAGTAGTATCCGAGGAACCGGGGAGCTGTTTTTT. Its translation: CASSIRGTGELFF.